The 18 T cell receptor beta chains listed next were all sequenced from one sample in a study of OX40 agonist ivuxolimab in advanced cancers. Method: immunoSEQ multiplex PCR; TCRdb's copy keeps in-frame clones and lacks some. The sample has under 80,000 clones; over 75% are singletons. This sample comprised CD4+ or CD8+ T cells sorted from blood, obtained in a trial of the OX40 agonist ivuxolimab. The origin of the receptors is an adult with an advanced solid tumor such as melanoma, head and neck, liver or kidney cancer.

CDR3 region: CASTLTAALNNEQFF. The CDR3 nucleotides read TGTGCCAGCACTCTGACAGCGGCCCTAAACAATGAGCAGTTCTTC. The chain carries TRBV6-1 and TRBJ2-1; the D call may be TRBD1 or TRBD2 (5 bases each). CDR1 and CDR2 (germline): MNHNS, SASEGT. The CDR3 runs 15 residues. V shed 7 bases and J shed 5 bases, with 18 bases lying between them.

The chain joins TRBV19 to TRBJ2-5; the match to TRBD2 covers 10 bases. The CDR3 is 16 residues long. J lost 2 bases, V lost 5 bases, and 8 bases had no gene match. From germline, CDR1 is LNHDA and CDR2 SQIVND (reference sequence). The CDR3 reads CASSSGLARSQETQYF. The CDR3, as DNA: TGTGCCAGTAGTTCGGGACTAGCGAGGAGTCAAGAGACCCAGTACTTC.

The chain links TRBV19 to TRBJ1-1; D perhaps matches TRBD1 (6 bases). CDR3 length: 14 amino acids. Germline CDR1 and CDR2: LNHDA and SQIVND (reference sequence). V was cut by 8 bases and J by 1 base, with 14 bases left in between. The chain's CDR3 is CASGTGRSNTEAFF. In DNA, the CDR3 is TGTGCCAGTGGAACAGGGAGATCGAACACTGAAGCTTTCTTT.

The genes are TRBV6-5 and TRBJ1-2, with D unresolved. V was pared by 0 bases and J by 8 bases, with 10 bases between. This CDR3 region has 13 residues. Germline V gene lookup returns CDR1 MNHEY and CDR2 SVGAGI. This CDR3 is CASSYSSGFGYTF. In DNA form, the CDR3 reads TGTGCCAGCAGTTACTCGTCAGGCTTCGGCTACACCTTC.

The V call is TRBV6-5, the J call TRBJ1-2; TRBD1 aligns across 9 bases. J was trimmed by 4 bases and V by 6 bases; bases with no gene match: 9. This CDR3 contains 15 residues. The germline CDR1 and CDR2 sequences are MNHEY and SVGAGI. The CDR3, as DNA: TGTGCCAGCAGCCGACAGGGGGAAAGCCTCTATGGCTACACCTTC. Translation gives CASSRQGESLYGYTF.

CDR3 sequence: CATRKGYSADTQYF. CDR3 DNA sequence: TGTGCCACAAGAAAGGGGTACTCGGCAGATACGCAGTATTTT. The V call is TRBV6-1, the J call TRBJ2-3; tentative D call: TRBD1 (5 bases). Germline CDR1 MNHNS, CDR2 SASEGT. The CDR3 contains 14 residues. With 10 bases removed from V and 4 bases from J, the gap between germline ends came to 18 bases.

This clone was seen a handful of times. DNA of the CDR3: TGTGCCAGCAGCTTACAAGGGACAGGGAGCACTGAAGCTTTCTTT. Its translation is CASSLQGTGSTEAFF. V gene TRBV7-9 combines with J gene TRBJ1-1, with 9 bases aligning to TRBD1. CDR1 SEHNR and CDR2 FQNEAQ come from the germline V gene (reference sequence). CDR3 size: 15 residues. V was clipped by 2 bases and J by 4 bases; unmatched bases: 5.

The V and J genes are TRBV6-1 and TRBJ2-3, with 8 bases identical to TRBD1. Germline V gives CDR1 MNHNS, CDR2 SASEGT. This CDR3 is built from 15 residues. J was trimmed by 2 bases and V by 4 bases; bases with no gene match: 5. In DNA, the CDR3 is TGTGCCAGCAGTGTAGGACAGGGCACCACAGATACGCAGTATTTT. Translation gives CASSVGQGTTDTQYF.

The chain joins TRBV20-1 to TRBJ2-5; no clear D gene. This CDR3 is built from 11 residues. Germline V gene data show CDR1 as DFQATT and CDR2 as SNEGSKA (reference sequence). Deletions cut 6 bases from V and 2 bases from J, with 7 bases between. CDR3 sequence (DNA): TGCAGTGCGAGCCAACAAGAGACCCAGTACTTC. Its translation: CSASQQETQYF.

CDR3 nucleotides: TGTGCCATCAGTGAGTCGGGGACAGTCGGCTTGGCAGGAAACACCATATATTTT. Protein sequence: CAISESGTVGLAGNTIYF. This sequence joins TRBV10-3 and TRBJ1-3, with TRBD1 matching over 7 bases. The V gene's germline CDR1 is ENHRY and CDR2 SYGVKD. The V and J ends lost 0 bases and 4 bases, in that order; junction bases with no gene match: 12. The CDR3 totals 18 residues.

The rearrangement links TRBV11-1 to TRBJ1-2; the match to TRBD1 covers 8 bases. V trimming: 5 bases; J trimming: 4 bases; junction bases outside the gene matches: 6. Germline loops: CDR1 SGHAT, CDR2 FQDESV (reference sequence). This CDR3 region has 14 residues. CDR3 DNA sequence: TGTGCCAGCAGCACCGGACAGGGTGGCTATGGCTACACCTTC. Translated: CASSTGQGGYGYTF.

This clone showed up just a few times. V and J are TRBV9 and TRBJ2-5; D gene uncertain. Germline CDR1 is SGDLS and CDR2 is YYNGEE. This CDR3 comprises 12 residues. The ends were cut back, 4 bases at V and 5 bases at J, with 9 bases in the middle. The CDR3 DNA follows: TGTGCCAGCAGCTTAGGAACCGAGACCCAGTACTTC. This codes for CASSLGTETQYF.

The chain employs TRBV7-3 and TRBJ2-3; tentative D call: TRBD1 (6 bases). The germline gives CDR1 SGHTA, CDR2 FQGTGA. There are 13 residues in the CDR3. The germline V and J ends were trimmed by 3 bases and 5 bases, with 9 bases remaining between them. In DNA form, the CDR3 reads TGTGCCAGCAGCTTCTCAGGGGAAGATACGCAGTATTTT. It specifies CASSFSGEDTQYF.

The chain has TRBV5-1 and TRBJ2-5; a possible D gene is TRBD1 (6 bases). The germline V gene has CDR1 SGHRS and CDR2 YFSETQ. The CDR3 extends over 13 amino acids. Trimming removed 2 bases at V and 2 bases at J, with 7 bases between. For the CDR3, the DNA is TGCGCCAGCAGCTTAGGACAGCAAGAGACCCAGTACTTC. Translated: CASSLGQQETQYF.

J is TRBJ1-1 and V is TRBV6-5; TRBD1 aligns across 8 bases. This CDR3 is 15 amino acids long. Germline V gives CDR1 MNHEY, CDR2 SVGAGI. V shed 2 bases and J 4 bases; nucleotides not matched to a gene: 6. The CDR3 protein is CASSYPGQGSTEAFF. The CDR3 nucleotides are TGTGCCAGCAGTTACCCCGGACAGGGTAGCACTGAAGCTTTCTTT.

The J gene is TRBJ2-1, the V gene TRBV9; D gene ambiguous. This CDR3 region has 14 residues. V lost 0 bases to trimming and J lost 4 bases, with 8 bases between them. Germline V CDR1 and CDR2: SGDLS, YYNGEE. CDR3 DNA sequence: TGTGCCAGCAGCGTAGCAACACGATACAATGAGCAGTTCTTC. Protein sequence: CASSVATRYNEQFF.

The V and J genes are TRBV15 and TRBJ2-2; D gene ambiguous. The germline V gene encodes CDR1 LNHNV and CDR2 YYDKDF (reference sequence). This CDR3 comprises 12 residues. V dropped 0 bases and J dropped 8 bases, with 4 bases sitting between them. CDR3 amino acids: CATSRDFGELFF. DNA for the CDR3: TGTGCCACCAGCAGAGATTTTGGGGAGCTGTTTTTT. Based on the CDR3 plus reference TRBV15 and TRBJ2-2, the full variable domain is DAMVIQNPRYQVTQFGKPVTLSCSQTLNHNVMYWYQQKSSQAPKLLFHYYDKDFNNEADTPDNFQSRRPNTSFCFLDIRSPGLGDTAMYLCATSRDFGELFFGEGSRLTVL.

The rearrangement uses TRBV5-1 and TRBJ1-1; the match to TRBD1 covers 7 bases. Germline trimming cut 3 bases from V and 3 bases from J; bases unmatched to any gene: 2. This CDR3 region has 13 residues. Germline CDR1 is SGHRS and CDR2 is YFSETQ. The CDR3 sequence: CASSSDRHTEAFF. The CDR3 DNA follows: TGCGCCAGCAGCTCGGACAGGCACACTGAAGCTTTCTTT.